Listed below are T cell receptor beta chains from one sample, sequenced in a study of blood T cell repertoires in COVID-19. Here immunoSEQ multiplex PCR was the method, and the copy in TCRdb shows in-frame clones only, minus some. The sample lists a few hundred thousand clones; roughly 84% were seen once. The material sequenced was peripheral blood. The receptors were gathered from an elderly woman with active or convalescent COVID-19. Both conserved end residues are part of each CDR3. A D gene is named only where the DNA matches it firmly. Clone size appears in some rows only: once, few, many, or a class for an expanded clone.

. TRBD2 TRBJ2-5 13 TRBV19 TGTGCCATCGGGGGGAGGCGGCAGGAGACCCAGTACTTC CAIGGRRQETQYF
. TRBD2 TRBJ2-5 16 TRBV7-9 TGTGCCAGCAGCGCCCGGACTAGCAACCCTTTGGAGACCCAGTACTTC CASSARTSNPLETQYF
. . TRBJ2-3 11 TRBV12-3/TRBV12-4 TGTGCCAGCAGTCCTCGGGATACGCAGTATTTT CASSPRDTQYF
. . TRBJ2-1 18 TRBV3-1/TRBV3-2 TGTGCCAGCAGCCGAAAATCTCCAGGGCAGGGTAGGGTGTATGAGCAGTTCTTC CASSRKSPGQGRVYEQFF
. TRBD2 TRBJ2-2 17 TRBV9 TGTGCCAGCAGCGTAGGTCCAGTAGCGGGGGGTATCGGGGAGCTGTTTTTT CASSVGPVAGGIGELFF
. . TRBJ2-5 14 TRBV7-9 TGTGCCAGCAGCTTTTCTAGCGCGCAAGAGACCCAGTACTTC CASSFSSAQETQYF
. TRBD1 TRBJ2-7 14 TRBV9 TGTGCCAGCAGCCCTCCGGGACAGGGCTACGAGCAGTACTTC CASSPPGQGYEQYF
few TRBD2 TRBJ2-7 15 TRBV6-1 TGTGCCAGCAACCAGCGGGGGGGACCCTCCTACGAGCAGTACTTC CASNQRGGPSYEQYF
. . TRBJ1-3 16 TRBV19 TGTGCCAGTAGCTTACAGGGCATTCGCTCTGGAAACACCATATATTTT CASSLQGIRSGNTIYF
. . TRBJ2-7 16 TRBV5-1 TGCGCCAGCAGCTTCCAAGGCGCGGGCCAAGGTTACGAGCAGTACTTC CASSFQGAGQGYEQYF
once . TRBJ2-2 18 TRBV9 TGTGCCAGCAGCGCTCACCTAGTCAGGGACTGGAACACCGGGGAGCTGTTTTTT CASSAHLVRDWNTGELFF
. . TRBJ2-7 14 TRBV30 TGTGCCTGGAGTGTCTCGGGAAAGCGGGCCGAGCAGTACTTC CAWSVSGKRAEQYF
. . TRBJ2-3 15 TRBV6-6 TGTGCCAGCAGTTACGAGGCAGCTTACACAGATACGCAGTATTTT CASSYEAAYTDTQYF
. TRBD1 TRBJ1-4 16 TRBV5-1 TGCGCCAGCAGCTCGTCCGGGACAGCAACTAATGAAAAACTGTTTTTT CASSSSGTATNEKLFF
. . TRBJ2-3 13 TRBV11-3 TGTGCCAGCAGCTTGGGGGCGAGAGATACGCAGTATTTT CASSLGARDTQYF
. TRBD2 TRBJ2-1 16 TRBV27 TGTGCCAGCATCCCGGGCGGGCTAGCGGGGTACAATGAGCAGTTCTTC CASIPGGLAGYNEQFF
. . TRBJ2-7 14 TRBV6-2/TRBV6-3 TGTGCCAGCAGTTACGGCGGCTACACCTACGAGCAGTACTTC CASSYGGYTYEQYF
few TRBD2 TRBJ2-1 13 TRBV5-3 TGTGCCCCTAGGCGGGAGGTAGGGTATGAGCAGTTCTTC CAPRREVGYEQFF
. . TRBJ1-1 13 TRBV4-3 TGCGCCAGCAGCCAATCCCCGAGCACTGAAGCTTTCTTT CASSQSPSTEAFF
. . TRBJ1-1 16 TRBV28 TGTGCCAGCAGCCCCGGGACTACTTTGTCTTCCGCTGAAGCTTTCTTT CASSPGTTLSSAEAFF
. TRBD1 TRBJ2-7 13 TRBV15 TGTGCCACCTCCGGGACAGGGTTCTACGAGCAGTACTTC CATSGTGFYEQYF
. . TRBJ1-1 15 TRBV19 TGTGCCAGTAGTATAGATTCAGGCATGAACACTGAAGCTTTCTTT CASSIDSGMNTEAFF
. . TRBJ2-1 13 TRBV3-1/TRBV3-2 TGTGCCAGCAGCCAAGACCCTAGCAGTGAGCAGTTCTTC CASSQDPSSEQFF
. TRBD1 TRBJ1-5 15 TRBV15 TGTGCCACCAGCACCCATAAGGGGGCAAATCAGCCCCAGCATTTT CATSTHKGANQPQHF
. . TRBJ2-5 11 TRBV20-1 TGCAGTGCTAGCCAGGGAGAGACCCAGTACTTC CSASQGETQYF
. . TRBJ2-7 14 TRBV9 TGTGCCAGCAGCGGGGTTTCTGGGAGCTACGAGCAGTACTTC CASSGVSGSYEQYF
. TRBD1 TRBJ2-1 18 TRBV6-6 TGTGCCAGCAGTCAGAAAAAGACAGGGGCGTTGGGATACAATGAGCAGTTCTTC CASSQKKTGALGYNEQFF
. . TRBJ2-3 15 TRBV5-1 TGCGCCAGCAGCTTGGGAGTCTCGAGCACAGATACGCAGTATTTT CASSLGVSSTDTQYF
. TRBD1 TRBJ2-5 18 TRBV10-3 TGTGCCATCAGTGAGTTCAGTAAACGGGACAGAACCAAAGAGACCCAGTACTTC CAISEFSKRDRTKETQYF
. . TRBJ1-1 14 TRBV28 TGTGCCAGCAAATCTGGGGGGAGCAACACTGAAGCTTTCTTT CASKSGGSNTEAFF
. . TRBJ2-5 15 TRBV7-2 TGTGCCAGCAGCTTTGGGGGGGCGGGTTCCGTGACCCAGTACTTC CASSFGGAGSVTQYF
. . TRBJ2-3 16 TRBV24-1 TGTGCCACCAGTGATTCCGAAGTGGGCTCCCAACATACGCAGTATTTT CATSDSEVGSQHTQYF
once . TRBJ2-3 13 TRBV7-2 TGTGCCAGCAGCTTAGGGCCTCCAGATACGCAGTATTTT CASSLGPPDTQYF